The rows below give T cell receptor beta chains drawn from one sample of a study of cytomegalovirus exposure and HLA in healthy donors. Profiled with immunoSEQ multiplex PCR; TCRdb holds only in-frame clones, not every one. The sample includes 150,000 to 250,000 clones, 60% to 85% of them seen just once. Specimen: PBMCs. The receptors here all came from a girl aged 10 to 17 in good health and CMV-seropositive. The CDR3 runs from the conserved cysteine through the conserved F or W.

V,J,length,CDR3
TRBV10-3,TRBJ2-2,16,CAISDREAPWSGELFF
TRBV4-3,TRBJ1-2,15,CASSQQNRDSYGYTF
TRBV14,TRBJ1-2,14,CASSHGHLKGGYTF
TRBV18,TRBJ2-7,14,CASSQGGGATEQYF
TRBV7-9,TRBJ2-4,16,CASSLETGGIVNIQYF
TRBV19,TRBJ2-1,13,CASSIQGVDEQFF
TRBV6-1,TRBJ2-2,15,CASFGQGKIAGELFF
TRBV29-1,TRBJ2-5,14,CSVPLAGGRETQYF
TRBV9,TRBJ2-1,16,CASSAEPGLSYNEQFF
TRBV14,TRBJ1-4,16,CASSQDLAQGNEKLFF
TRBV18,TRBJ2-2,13,CASSPHATGELFF
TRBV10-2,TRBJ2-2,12,CASSESAGELFF
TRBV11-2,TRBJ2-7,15,CASSLGGSGVGEQYF
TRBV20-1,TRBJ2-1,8,CSADSKFF
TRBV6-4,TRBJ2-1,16,CASRPNSGVSYNEQFF
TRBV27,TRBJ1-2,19,CASSSMGAGAVGFSYGYTF
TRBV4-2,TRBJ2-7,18,CASSQDPVEAGVSYEQYF
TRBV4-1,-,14,CASSQMPGGHEQYF
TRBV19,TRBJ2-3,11,CATEGGGTQYF
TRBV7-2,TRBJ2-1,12,CATEASYNEQFF
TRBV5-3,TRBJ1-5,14,CARRPQGACQPQHF
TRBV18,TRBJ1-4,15,CASSPTGNGNEKLFF
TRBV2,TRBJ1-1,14,CASIEQGLNTKAFF
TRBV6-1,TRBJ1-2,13,CASSKEGFYGYTF
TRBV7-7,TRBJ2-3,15,CASSSGTRGTDTQYF
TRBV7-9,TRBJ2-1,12,CASSPGRDEQFF
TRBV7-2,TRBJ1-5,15,CASSLVGQGIQPQHF
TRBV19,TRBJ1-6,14,CASSTDRLNSPLHF
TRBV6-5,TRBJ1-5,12,CASSSPGGPQHF
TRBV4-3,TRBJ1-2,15,CASSQEGTVSYGYTF
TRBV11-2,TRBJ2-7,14,CASSPGFTPGEQYF
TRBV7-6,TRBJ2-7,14,CASSLAGQGYEQYF
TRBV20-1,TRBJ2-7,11,CSALYSYEQYF
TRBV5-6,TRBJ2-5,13,CASSPGSQETQYF
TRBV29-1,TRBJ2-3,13,CSVGTGSTDTQYF
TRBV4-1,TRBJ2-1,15,CASSLGPLAGNEQFF
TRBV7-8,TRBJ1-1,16,CASSLERDRGRTEAFF
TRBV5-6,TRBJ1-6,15,CASSLRRLGNSPLHF
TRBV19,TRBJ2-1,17,CASSREGDRGLSNEQFF
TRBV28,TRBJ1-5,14,CASSSSRDIQPQHF
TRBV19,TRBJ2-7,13,CASSKDRAYEQYF
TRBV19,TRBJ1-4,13,CASKEATNEKLFF
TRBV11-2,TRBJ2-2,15,CASRAGQGASGELFF
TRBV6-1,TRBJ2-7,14,CASRLTGGAYEQYF
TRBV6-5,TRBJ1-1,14,CASSGQGWGTEAFF
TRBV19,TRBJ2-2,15,CASSPTSFYTGELFF
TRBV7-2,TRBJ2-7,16,CASSPPRGGATYEQYF
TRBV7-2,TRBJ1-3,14,CASSPPGSGNTIYF
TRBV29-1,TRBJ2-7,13,CSVESTYSYEQYF
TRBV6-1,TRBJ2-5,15,CASSESTSGAETQYF
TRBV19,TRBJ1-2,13,CASSIPRFYGYTF
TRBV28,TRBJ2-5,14,CASSFKQGQETQYF
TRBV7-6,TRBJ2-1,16,CASSPGYRGSYNEQFF
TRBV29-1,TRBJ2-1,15,CSVEDQGGGPNEQFF
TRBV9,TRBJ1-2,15,CASSHGVGGARGYTF
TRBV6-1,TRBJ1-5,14,CASSGGQAGQPQHF
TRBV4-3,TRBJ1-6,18,CASSHSPGRQGNNSPLHF
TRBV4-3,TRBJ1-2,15,CASSQSQGRGDGYTF
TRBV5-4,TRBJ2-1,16,CASSLAPAGTYNEQFF